This T cell receptor beta chain came from a study of cytomegalovirus exposure and HLA in healthy donors. The PCR had 60 Vbeta and 13 Jbeta primers. Libraries were prepared by immunoSEQ multiplex PCR; TCRdb keeps only in-frame clonotypes and omits some of them. This repertoire shows roughly 100,000 clones, approximately 66% found once; its top ten account for 2.5% to 4%. CDR1 is KGHSH, CDR2 LQKENI, per germline. Unmatched junction bases numbered 6, after V lost 0 bases and J lost 1 base. The CDR3 totals 18 residues. Sequenced sample: PBMCs. The sequence came from a woman aged 45-65 years in good health and CMV-seronegative. The chain is built from TRBV18 and TRBJ1-3; 10 bases map to TRBD1. This CDR3 reads CASSPPFGQGDSGNTIYF. CDR3 DNA sequence: TGTGCCAGCTCACCACCGTTCGGACAGGGGGATTCTGGAAACACCATATATTTT.